Listed below are T cell receptor beta chains from one sample, sequenced in a study of blood T cell repertoires in COVID-19. Produced via immunoSEQ multiplex PCR; TCRdb's table is partial and in-frame only. The repertoire includes approximately 150,000 clones, approximately 88% of them detected once, and roughly 2.2% sits in the top ten. Source material: peripheral blood. The receptors stem from a man between 65 and 85 years old with active COVID-19. Each CDR3 is given with its conserved first and last residue. Each record gives: V gene, J gene, D gene, CDR3 length, clone size, CDR3 protein, CDR3 DNA. D genes are given only for firm matches. Only some rows state a clone size, as once, few, many or a class for expanded clones.

V: TRBV30; J: TRBJ1-5; D: NA; length: 15; size: NA; CDR3: CAWTRGRASNQPQHF; DNA: TGTGCCTGGACCCGGGGAAGGGCTAGCAATCAGCCCCAGCATTTT
V: TRBV2; J: TRBJ1-1; D: TRBD1; length: 11; size: NA; CDR3: CARDRGTEAFF; DNA: TGTGCCAGAGACAGGGGCACTGAAGCTTTCTTT
V: TRBV7-2; J: TRBJ2-7; D: TRBD2; length: 14; size: NA; CDR3: CASRTSEISYEQYF; DNA: TGTGCCAGCAGGACTAGCGAAATCTCCTACGAGCAGTACTTC
V: TRBV10-1; J: TRBJ2-2; D: NA; length: 14; size: NA; CDR3: CASRNSGNTGELFF; DNA: TGCGCCAGCAGGAACAGCGGAAACACCGGGGAGCTGTTTTTT
V: TRBV5-1; J: TRBJ1-2; D: NA; length: 14; size: NA; CDR3: CASSELVGQGATTF; DNA: NA
V: TRBV5-6; J: TRBJ2-7; D: NA; length: 14; size: NA; CDR3: CASSLEGKGYEQYF; DNA: TGTGCCAGCAGCTTGGAGGGGAAGGGGTACGAGCAGTACTTC
V: TRBV14; J: TRBJ2-7; D: TRBD1; length: 14; size: NA; CDR3: CASSRPGTGFEQYF; DNA: TGTGCCAGCAGCCGTCCCGGGACAGGGTTCGAGCAGTACTTC
V: TRBV7-9; J: TRBJ2-5; D: TRBD2; length: 15; size: NA; CDR3: CASSVGASGTETQYF; DNA: TGTGCCAGCAGCGTGGGGGCTAGCGGGACCGAGACCCAGTACTTC
V: TRBV6-5; J: TRBJ2-7; D: TRBD1; length: 14; size: NA; CDR3: CASTTTGKAYEQYF; DNA: TGTGCCAGCACCACGACAGGGAAGGCCTACGAGCAGTACTTC
V: TRBV7-9; J: TRBJ2-1; D: NA; length: 17; size: NA; CDR3: CASSLVAGRGERNEQFF; DNA: TGTGCCAGCAGCTTAGTTGCGGGCAGGGGAGAGAGGAATGAGCAGTTCTTC
V: TRBV19; J: TRBJ1-5; D: NA; length: 16; size: NA; CDR3: CASSIRHLLGNQPQHF; DNA: TGTGCCAGTAGTATCAGACATCTCCTTGGCAATCAGCCCCAGCATTTT
V: TRBV18; J: TRBJ2-2; D: TRBD2; length: 18; size: NA; CDR3: CASSPQSPLAGITGELFF; DNA: TGTGCCAGCTCACCACAGTCTCCCCTAGCGGGGATCACCGGGGAGCTGTTTTTT
V: TRBV21-1; J: TRBJ2-5; D: NA; length: 18; size: NA; CDR3: CASSKGPPSGRWGETQYF; DNA: TGTGCCAGCAGCAAAGGTCCGCCAAGCGGGAGGTGGGGAGAGACCCAGTACTTC
V: TRBV19; J: TRBJ2-3; D: TRBD2; length: 15; size: once; CDR3: CASSGRLLNTDTQYF; DNA: TGTGCCAGTAGCGGGAGGCTACTTAACACAGATACGCAGTATTTT
V: TRBV24-1; J: TRBJ2-3; D: NA; length: 18; size: NA; CDR3: CATSVWATLGASTDTQYF; DNA: TGTGCCACCAGTGTTTGGGCAACTTTGGGGGCTAGCACAGATACGCAGTATTTT
V: TRBV19; J: TRBJ1-5; D: TRBD1; length: 15; size: NA; CDR3: CASSRGQGWGQPQHF; DNA: TGTGCCAGTAGTCGGGGACAGGGGTGGGGGCAGCCCCAGCATTTT
V: TRBV2; J: TRBJ2-7; D: NA; length: 15; size: NA; CDR3: CASIPEPERRSEQYF; DNA: TGTGCCAGCATTCCTGAGCCCGAACGGAGGTCCGAGCAGTACTTC
V: TRBV5-1; J: TRBJ2-3; D: NA; length: 13; size: few; CDR3: CASSGLPTDTQYF; DNA: TGCGCCAGCAGCGGGCTACCCACAGATACGCAGTATTTT
V: TRBV7-7; J: TRBJ2-1; D: NA; length: 12; size: NA; CDR3: CASSSGEDEQFF; DNA: TGTGCTAGCAGCTCCGGCGAGGATGAGCAGTTCTTC
V: TRBV7-6; J: TRBJ2-1; D: TRBD2; length: 17; size: NA; CDR3: CASSLDATSGSYNEQFF; DNA: TGTGCCAGCAGCTTAGACGCCACTAGCGGTTCCTACAATGAGCAGTTCTTC
V: TRBV27; J: TRBJ2-7; D: TRBD2; length: 14; size: NA; CDR3: CASSLRREAYEQYF; DNA: TGTGCCAGCAGTTTACGGCGGGAGGCCTACGAGCAGTACTTC
V: TRBV6-5; J: TRBJ2-5; D: TRBD1; length: 13; size: NA; CDR3: CASIRTGGETQYF; DNA: TGTGCCAGCATCCGGACAGGGGGAGAGACCCAGTACTTC
V: TRBV30; J: TRBJ2-2; D: NA; length: 15; size: once; CDR3: CAWSVEGANTGELFF; DNA: TGTGCCTGGAGTGTAGAGGGAGCAAACACCGGGGAGCTGTTTTTT
V: TRBV19; J: TRBJ2-1; D: TRBD1; length: 12; size: NA; CDR3: CASSTGGNEQFF; DNA: TGTGCCAGTAGTACAGGGGGTAATGAGCAGTTCTTC
V: TRBV3-1/TRBV3-2; J: TRBJ2-1; D: NA; length: 14; size: NA; CDR3: CASSQRSDYNEQFF; DNA: TGTGCCAGCAGCCAACGGAGTGACTACAATGAGCAGTTCTTC
V: TRBV28; J: TRBJ1-4; D: NA; length: 14; size: NA; CDR3: CASFRGATNEKLFF; DNA: TGTGCCAGCTTCAGGGGCGCGACTAATGAAAAACTGTTTTTT
V: TRBV11-2; J: TRBJ2-7; D: TRBD2; length: 13; size: NA; CDR3: CASSLVGREKEYF; DNA: TGTGCCAGCAGCTTAGTAGGGCGGGAGAAGGAGTACTTC
V: TRBV28; J: TRBJ1-4; D: NA; length: 15; size: NA; CDR3: CASSPGDSGDEKLFF; DNA: TGTGCCAGCAGTCCCGGGGATAGTGGGGATGAAAAACTGTTTTTT
V: TRBV5-5; J: TRBJ2-5; D: TRBD1; length: 15; size: NA; CDR3: CASSLGDRGGETQYF; DNA: TGTGCCAGCAGCTTGGGGGACAGGGGCGGGGAGACCCAGTACTTC
V: TRBV19; J: TRBJ1-2; D: NA; length: 14; size: NA; CDR3: CASSTAGRSHGYTF; DNA: TGTGCCAGTAGTACGGCCGGGAGAAGCCATGGCTACACCTTC
V: TRBV5-1; J: TRBJ2-3; D: NA; length: 19; size: NA; CDR3: CASSLPLAAPFLGTDTQYF; DNA: TGCGCCAGCAGCCTACCCCTGGCGGCCCCTTTTTTAGGAACAGATACGCAGTATTTT
V: TRBV24-1; J: TRBJ1-1; D: TRBD1; length: 15; size: NA; CDR3: CATRGTGWGNTEAFF; DNA: TGTGCCACCAGGGGGACAGGGTGGGGGAACACTGAAGCTTTCTTT
V: TRBV2; J: TRBJ2-3; D: TRBD2; length: 14; size: NA; CDR3: CASRASGSTDTQYF; DNA: TGTGCCAGCAGGGCTAGCGGGTCCACAGATACGCAGTATTTT
V: TRBV5-4; J: TRBJ2-3; D: TRBD2; length: 15; size: NA; CDR3: CASSLTSGRGDTQYF; DNA: TGTGCCAGCAGCTTAACTAGCGGGAGAGGGGATACGCAGTATTTT
V: TRBV7-9; J: TRBJ2-3; D: TRBD2; length: 16; size: NA; CDR3: CASSLGGRGATDTQYF; DNA: TGTGCCAGCAGCTTAGGCGGGAGGGGAGCCACAGATACGCAGTATTTT
V: TRBV5-8; J: TRBJ2-5; D: TRBD1; length: 15; size: many; CDR3: CASSPGRTGGETQYF; DNA: TGTGCCAGCAGCCCAGGAAGGACAGGGGGAGAGACCCAGTACTTC
V: TRBV30; J: TRBJ1-2; D: NA; length: 12; size: NA; CDR3: CAWTGNHYGYTF; DNA: TGTGCCTGGACAGGAAATCACTATGGCTACACCTTC
V: TRBV28; J: TRBJ2-1; D: TRBD2; length: 16; size: NA; CDR3: CASSHRLAGDYNEQFF; DNA: TGTGCCAGCAGTCATAGACTAGCGGGAGACTACAATGAGCAGTTCTTC
V: TRBV28; J: TRBJ2-5; D: NA; length: 11; size: NA; CDR3: CASRNRETQYF; DNA: TGTGCCAGCAGAAATAGAGAGACCCAGTACTTC
V: TRBV6-5; J: TRBJ1-1; D: NA; length: 15; size: NA; CDR3: CASIFRHGGATEAFF; DNA: TGTGCCAGCATCTTCCGTCACGGGGGGGCCACTGAAGCTTTCTTT
V: TRBV5-5; J: TRBJ1-1; D: TRBD1; length: 13; size: NA; CDR3: CASSLATGVGAFF; DNA: TGTGCCAGCAGCTTGGCTACAGGGGTAGGTGCTTTCTTT
V: TRBV28; J: TRBJ1-2; D: TRBD1; length: 15; size: NA; CDR3: CASRGGDRGQGGYTF; DNA: TGTGCCAGCAGGGGAGGGGACAGGGGGCAGGGTGGCTACACCTTC
V: TRBV9; J: TRBJ1-2; D: NA; length: 12; size: NA; CDR3: CASSVGQIRYTF; DNA: TGTGCCAGCAGCGTAGGACAAATCCGCTACACCTTC
V: TRBV28; J: TRBJ2-7; D: NA; length: 13; size: NA; CDR3: CASTGHTSYEQYF; DNA: TGTGCCAGCACCGGACATACTTCCTACGAGCAGTACTTC
V: TRBV3-1/TRBV3-2; J: TRBJ2-7; D: TRBD2; length: 13; size: NA; CDR3: CASSRPGGYEQYF; DNA: TGTGCCAGCAGCCGCCCCGGGGGGTACGAGCAGTACTTC
V: TRBV9; J: TRBJ1-1; D: NA; length: 15; size: once; CDR3: CASSVEGVGNTEAFF; DNA: TGTGCCAGCAGCGTAGAGGGGGTGGGTAACACTGAAGCTTTCTTT
V: TRBV28; J: TRBJ1-4; D: TRBD1; length: 14; size: NA; CDR3: CASSLQGGDEKLFF; DNA: TGTGCCAGCAGCTTACAGGGGGGAGATGAAAAACTGTTTTTT
V: TRBV7-9; J: TRBJ2-2; D: TRBD1; length: 14; size: NA; CDR3: CASRRGQGTGELFF; DNA: TGTGCCAGCAGACGCGGACAGGGAACCGGGGAGCTGTTTTTT
V: TRBV10-2; J: TRBJ1-1; D: NA; length: 15; size: NA; CDR3: CASSVQTPRGTEAFF; DNA: TGCGCCAGCAGTGTTCAGACCCCACGAGGCACTGAAGCTTTCTTT
V: TRBV19; J: TRBJ2-1; D: TRBD1; length: 16; size: NA; CDR3: CEPKGQGLSSYNEQFF; DNA: TGTGAGCCAAAGGGACAGGGGCTAAGCTCCTACAATGAGCAGTTCTTC
V: TRBV20-1; J: TRBJ2-7; D: NA; length: 12; size: NA; CDR3: CSASREAYEQYF; DNA: TGCAGTGCTAGTCGGGAAGCCTACGAGCAGTACTTC
V: TRBV11-2; J: TRBJ1-2; D: NA; length: 14; size: NA; CDR3: CASSQGGGAYGYTF; DNA: TGTGCCAGCAGCCAAGGGGGGGGCGCCTATGGCTACACCTTC
V: TRBV5-1; J: TRBJ1-3; D: NA; length: 16; size: NA; CDR3: CASSFTGNPLRGTIYF; DNA: TGCGCCAGCAGCTTCACCGGGAACCCCCTTCGGGGCACCATATATTTT
V: TRBV28; J: TRBJ1-2; D: TRBD1; length: 15; size: NA; CDR3: CASRAVRGNNYGYTF; DNA: TGTGCCAGCAGGGCCGTCAGGGGGAATAACTATGGCTACACCTTC
V: TRBV19; J: TRBJ1-6; D: NA; length: 13; size: NA; CDR3: CASSDDSNSPLHF; DNA: TGTGCCAGTAGTGATGACAGCAATTCACCCCTCCACTTT